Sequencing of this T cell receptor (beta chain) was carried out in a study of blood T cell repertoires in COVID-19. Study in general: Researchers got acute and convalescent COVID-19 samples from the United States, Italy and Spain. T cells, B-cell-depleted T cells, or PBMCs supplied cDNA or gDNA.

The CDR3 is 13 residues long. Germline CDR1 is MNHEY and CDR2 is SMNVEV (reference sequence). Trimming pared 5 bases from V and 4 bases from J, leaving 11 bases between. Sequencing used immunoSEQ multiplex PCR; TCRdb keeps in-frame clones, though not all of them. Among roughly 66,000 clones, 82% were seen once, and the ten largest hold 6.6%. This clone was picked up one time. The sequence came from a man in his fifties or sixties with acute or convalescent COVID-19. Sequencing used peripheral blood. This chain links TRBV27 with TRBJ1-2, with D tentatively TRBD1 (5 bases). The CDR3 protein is CASSLGVAYGYTF. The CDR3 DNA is TGTGCCAGCAGTCTAGGGGTCGCCTATGGCTACACCTTC.